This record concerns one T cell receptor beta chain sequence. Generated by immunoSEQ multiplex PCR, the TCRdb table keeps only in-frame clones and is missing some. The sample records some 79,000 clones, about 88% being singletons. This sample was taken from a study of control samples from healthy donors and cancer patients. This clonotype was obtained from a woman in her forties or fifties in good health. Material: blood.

The CDR3 DNA is TGCAGCGTTGCCCTTGGAACACTCGGAGCTTTCTTT. Amino acids: CSVALGTLGAFF. The chain recombines TRBV29-1 with TRBJ1-1; D is unclear. V lost 4 bases and J 10 bases, leaving 16 bases between the germline ends. The CDR3 spans 12 residues. The germline CDR1 and CDR2 sequences are SQVTM and ANQGSEA.